Listed here are 30 T cell receptor beta chains from one sample, sequenced in a study of cytomegalovirus exposure and HLA in healthy donors. The PCR used 60 Vbeta and 13 Jbeta primers. This table comes from immunoSEQ multiplex PCR, and its TCRdb copy is limited to in-frame clones, with some not included. This sample yields 150,000 or so clones, of which roughly 80% are seen a single time; approximately 2% belongs to the top ten. The sequenced material came from PBMCs. These receptors originate from a female donor in good health and CMV-seronegative.

The rearrangement uses TRBV5-6 and TRBJ1-1; 7 nucleotides match TRBD1. V shed 5 bases, J shed 2 bases, and the junction held 9 bases outside the gene matches. The CDR3 length is 15 residues. CDR1 SGHDT and CDR2 YYEEEE come from the germline V gene. The CDR3 is CASSFTNRGNTEAFF. The CDR3 DNA reads TGTGCCAGCAGTTTTACGAACAGGGGTAACACTGAAGCTTTCTTT.

The rearrangement links TRBV5-1 to TRBJ1-5, with 7 positions matching TRBD1. The germline V gene encodes CDR1 SGHRS and CDR2 YFSETQ. Trimming took 1 base from V and 1 from J; bases not matched to a gene: 2. The CDR3 sequence is 15 residues long. CDR3 sequence reads: CASSLTGVSNQPQHF. In DNA, the CDR3 is TGCGCCAGCAGCTTGACAGGGGTAAGCAATCAGCCCCAGCATTTT.

The V call is TRBV7-2, the J call TRBJ1-5; D gene ambiguous. V was cut by 0 bases and J by 5 bases, with 2 bases left in between. There are 12 residues in the CDR3. Germline V gene sequence: CDR1 SGHTA, CDR2 FQGNSA. The CDR3 DNA is TGTGCCAGCAGCTTAGCCTATCAGCCCCAGCATTTT. Protein: CASSLAYQPQHF.

This clone has just a few counts. The chain is built from TRBV7-8 and TRBJ2-7; 12 nucleotides line up with TRBD1. V was clipped by 4 bases and J by 7 bases; unmatched bases: 8. CDR1 is SGHVS, CDR2 FQNEAQ, per germline. This CDR3 is built from 15 residues. CDR3 sequence (DNA): TGTGCCAGCAGCTACGCCCGGGACAGGGGGCTAGAGCAGTACTTC. This codes for CASSYARDRGLEQYF.

CDR3 sequence: CASSLGQGRTRTEAFF. CDR3 DNA sequence: TGCGCCAGCAGCTTGGGGCAGGGAAGAACGAGGACTGAAGCTTTCTTT. V is TRBV5-1 and J is TRBJ1-1; a weak D match, TRBD1 (5 bases). Germline V gene lookup returns CDR1 SGHRS and CDR2 YFSETQ. Trimming took off 0 bases at V and 5 bases at J, with 17 bases between the two ends. CDR3 length: 16 amino acids.

The V and J genes are TRBV7-3 and TRBJ2-1; D might be TRBD1 (6 bases). The CDR3 is 15 residues long. Germline V gene data show CDR1 as SGHTA and CDR2 as FQGTGA. V lost 5 bases, J lost 0 bases, and 11 bases lay in between. DNA for the CDR3: TGTGCCAGCAGCCCTAGGGGGAGCTCCTACAATGAGCAGTTCTTC. This sequence encodes CASSPRGSSYNEQFF.

This clone was seen only once. The rearrangement joins TRBV11-2 to TRBJ1-4, with D hard to call. V was clipped by 2 bases and J by 8 bases, with 15 bases between them. CDR3 length: 15 residues. From germline, CDR1 is SGHAT and CDR2 FQNNGV. The CDR3 sequence: CASSLMYSSNEKLFF. Written as DNA, the CDR3 is TGTGCCAGCAGCTTAATGTACTCCTCAAACGAAAAACTGTTTTTT. Full variable domain (remainder filled in from reference TRBV11-2 and TRBJ1-4): EAGVAQSPRYKIIEKRQSVAFWCNPISGHATLYWYQQILGQGPKLLIQFQNNGVVDDSQLPKDRFSAERLKGVDSTLKIQPAKLEDSAVYLCASSLMYSSNEKLFFGSGTQLSVL.

This clone was detected a few times. The J gene is TRBJ2-5, the V gene TRBV5-4, with 11 positions matching TRBD1. Germline-derived CDR1 and CDR2 are SGHNT and YYREEE (reference sequence). CDR3 length: 15 residues. Trimming cost V 3 bases and J 1 base; bases outside gene matches: 2. CDR3 nucleotide sequence: TGTGCCAGCAGCTGGGGGACAGGGGGCCAAGAGACCCAGTACTTC. This encodes CASSWGTGGQETQYF.

The V gene is TRBV9, the J gene TRBJ2-1; 11 nucleotides agree with TRBD2. The germline V gene encodes CDR1 SGDLS and CDR2 YYNGEE. The CDR3 is 16 residues long. The V segment lost 2 bases and the J segment 1 base; nucleotides outside the gene matches: 2. CDR3: CASSVGLAESYNEQFF. The DNA of the CDR3 is TGTGCCAGCAGCGTGGGACTAGCGGAGTCCTACAATGAGCAGTTCTTC.

This clone was counted a single time. The CDR3 DNA sequence: TGCGCCAGCAGCTTGATGCCGGGAAACTATGGCTACACCTTC. The encoded protein is CASSLMPGNYGYTF. V is TRBV5-1 and J is TRBJ1-2; D not resolved. CDR1 and CDR2 (germline): SGHRS, YFSETQ. The CDR3 has 14 amino acids. The ends were cut back, 1 base at V and 2 bases at J, with 9 bases in the middle.

This clone has a single count. The genes are TRBV5-1 and TRBJ1-1; D remains unclear. The ends were cut back, 0 bases at V and 5 bases at J, with 8 bases in the middle. The germline CDR1 and CDR2 sequences are SGHRS and YFSETQ. There are 13 residues in the CDR3. The CDR3 protein is CASSLESRTEAFF. CDR3 bases: TGCGCCAGCAGCTTGGAGTCTAGGACTGAAGCTTTCTTT.

This chain connects TRBV14 to TRBJ2-7; 9 positions match TRBD1. From germline, CDR1 is SGHDN and CDR2 FVKESK. After removal of 4 bases from V and 1 base from J, the junction contained 11 bases not matched to a gene. This CDR3 region has 17 residues. The CDR3 reads CASSPTWGQGVSYEQYF. CDR3 coding DNA: TGTGCCAGCAGCCCTACCTGGGGACAGGGAGTATCCTACGAGCAGTACTTC.

The V call is TRBV19, the J call TRBJ1-5; D unresolved. From germline, CDR1 is LNHDA and CDR2 SQIVND (reference sequence). The CDR3 has 15 amino acids. Deletions cut 3 bases from V and 0 bases from J, with 9 bases between. The CDR3 region has the DNA TGTGCCAGTAGTATTGGGCAGGCTAGCAATCAGCCCCAGCATTTT. Protein: CASSIGQASNQPQHF.

This chain uses TRBV5-1 with TRBJ2-3; weak D call: TRBD1 (6 bases). V dropped 6 bases and J dropped 0 bases, with 11 bases sitting between them. CDR1 SGHRS and CDR2 YFSETQ come from the germline V gene. The CDR3 runs to 14 residues. CDR3 coding DNA: TGCGCCAGCATACGTGGGGGCAGCACAGATACGCAGTATTTT. This translates into CASIRGGSTDTQYF.

The V gene is TRBV5-6, the J gene TRBJ1-2; TRBD1 might be the D (5 bases). Germline V gene sequence: CDR1 SGHDT, CDR2 YYEEEE. Trimming stripped 3 bases from V and 5 bases from J, with 17 bases between. This CDR3 has 15 amino acids. The CDR3 spells CASSWGLRDGYGYTF. DNA for the CDR3: TGTGCCAGCAGCTGGGGTCTCAGGGATGGGTATGGCTACACCTTC.

V and J are TRBV7-9 and TRBJ1-1; unclear D gene. This CDR3 is built from 12 residues. Trimming cost V 3 bases and J 2 bases, with 4 bases left between them. Germline assignment: CDR1 SEHNR and CDR2 FQNEAQ (reference sequence). The CDR3 reads CASSLLNTEAFF. Written as DNA, the CDR3 is TGTGCCAGCAGCTTGCTAAACACTGAAGCTTTCTTT.

This chain uses TRBV19 with TRBJ2-5, with 12 positions matching TRBD2. V shed 1 base, J shed 5 bases, and the junction held 8 bases outside the gene matches. The CDR3 runs to 17 residues. Germline CDR1 and CDR2: LNHDA and SQIVND (reference sequence). The CDR3 sequence: CASSIASSGRAGETQYF. CDR3 sequence (DNA): TGTGCCAGTAGTATAGCGTCTAGCGGGAGGGCCGGGGAGACCCAGTACTTC.

The chain employs TRBV30 and TRBJ2-3; possible D gene TRBD2, 5 bases. The CDR3 runs 15 residues. V was clipped by 5 bases and J by 6 bases, with 21 bases between them. Germline lookup yields CDR1 GTSNPN and CDR2 SVGIG (reference sequence). CDR3 DNA sequence: TGTGCCTGGTCCCCGGCCAGCGGATTAGTGGATACGCAGTATTTT. Translated: CAWSPASGLVDTQYF. Complete variable domain (other parts from reference TRBV30 and TRBJ2-3): SQTIHQWPATLVQPVGSPLSLECTVEGTSNPNLYWYRQAAGRGLQLLFYSVGIGQISSEVPQNLSASRPQDRQFILSSKKLLLSDSGFYLCAWSPASGLVDTQYFGPGTRLTVL.

The chain employs TRBV5-1 and TRBJ2-2; 8 bases map to TRBD1. The junction had 8 bases not matched to a gene; V was cut back by 6 bases and J by 4 bases. Germline values: CDR1 SGHRS, CDR2 YFSETQ. The CDR3 covers 15 residues. The CDR3 sequence: CASTEDRETTGELFF. The CDR3 DNA follows: TGCGCCAGCACCGAGGACAGGGAAACCACCGGGGAGCTGTTTTTT.

J is TRBJ1-4 and V is TRBV7-8, with 7 bases identical to TRBD1. From germline, CDR1 is SGHVS and CDR2 FQNEAQ. The CDR3 contains 15 residues. Trimming at V came to 5 bases and at J to 4 bases, leaving 7 bases not matched to a gene. The CDR3 reads CASSPRTGSNEKLFF. CDR3 coding DNA: TGTGCCAGCAGCCCCCGGACAGGAAGTAATGAAAAACTGTTTTTT.

This chain joins TRBV5-1 and TRBJ1-6; tentatively, D is TRBD1 (6 bases). Germline V lookup: CDR1 SGHRS, CDR2 YFSETQ. Between the trimmed V and J ends, which lost 2 bases and 5 bases, there was a span of 8 bases. The CDR3 length is 14 residues. CDR3 in DNA: TGCGCCAGCAGCTTTGCAGGGGATAATTCACCCCTCCACTTT. Translated: CASSFAGDNSPLHF.

V is TRBV4-2 and J is TRBJ1-1; D is ambiguous. This CDR3 region has 15 residues. Trimming stripped 0 bases from V and 5 bases from J, with 13 bases between. Germline CDR1 and CDR2: LGHNA and YNFKEQ. CDR3 coding DNA: TGTGCCAGCAGCCAAGACCCCCGGGGAGGGACTGAAGCTTTCTTT. It codes for CASSQDPRGGTEAFF.

There are a few counts of this clone. The genes are TRBV6-1 and TRBJ2-3; 8 bases map to TRBD2. Germline CDR1 is MNHNS and CDR2 is SASEGT. The junction had 7 bases not matched to a gene; V was cut back by 0 bases and J by 5 bases. The CDR3 is 16 residues long. The chain's CDR3 is CASSEASGKGRDTQYF. The CDR3 bases are TGTGCCAGCAGTGAAGCTAGCGGGAAGGGGAGAGATACGCAGTATTTT.

The chain recombines TRBV27 with TRBJ2-1; 11 bases align to TRBD2. CDR3 length equals 15 residues. V was clipped by 7 bases and J by 4 bases; unmatched bases: 6. Germline V gene sequence: CDR1 MNHEY, CDR2 SMNVEV (reference sequence). DNA for the CDR3: TGTGCCAGCATTCCCACTAGCGGGGGATACAATGAGCAGTTCTTC. It codes for CASIPTSGGYNEQFF.

The chain employs TRBV7-3 and TRBJ2-2, with D tentatively TRBD2 (7 bases). CDR3 length: 15 amino acids. Deletions cut 5 bases from V and 4 bases from J, with 14 bases between. Germline V gives CDR1 SGHTA, CDR2 FQGTGA. The chain's CDR3 is CASSPRGAGTGELFF. DNA of the CDR3: TGTGCCAGCAGCCCTCGGGGGGCGGGCACCGGGGAGCTGTTTTTT.

The CDR3 DNA is TGTGCCAGCAGCGAGTTGGGACAGGTCATGAACACTGAAGCTTTCTTT. It codes for CASSELGQVMNTEAFF. The chain combines TRBV2 with TRBJ1-1; 8 bases map to TRBD1. Germline values: CDR1 SNHLY, CDR2 FYNNEI. The CDR3 has 16 amino acids. The junction had 9 bases not matched to a gene; V was cut back by 6 bases and J by 0 bases.

The chain carries TRBV5-1 and TRBJ1-6; D is undetermined. Trimming removed 0 bases at V and 2 bases at J, with 9 bases between. This CDR3 spans 16 amino acids. Per the germline V gene, CDR1 is SGHRS and CDR2 is YFSETQ. The CDR3 protein is CASSLEASAYNSPLHF. Here the CDR3 DNA reads TGCGCCAGCAGCTTGGAAGCAAGTGCCTATAATTCACCCCTCCACTTT. The entire variable domain, with the rest obtained from reference TRBV5-1 and TRBJ1-6, is as follows: KAGVTQTPRYLIKTRGQQVTLSCSPISGHRSVSWYQQTPGQGLQFLFEYFSETQRNKGNFPGRFSGRQFSNSRSEMNVSTLELGDSALYLCASSLEASAYNSPLHFGNGTRLTVT.

The chain is built from TRBV7-3 and TRBJ2-1; a possible D gene is TRBD1 (6 bases). The CDR3 runs to 16 residues. Trimming shortened V by 4 bases and J by 7 bases, and 20 bases separated the two germline ends. Germline CDR1 is SGHTA and CDR2 is FQGTGA. CDR3 nucleotide sequence: TGTGCCAGCAGCTCCGACCTCAGGGGTACGGTAAATGAGCAGTTCTTC. Translated: CASSSDLRGTVNEQFF.

The rearrangement joins TRBV18 to TRBJ2-7; D not certain. V shed 2 bases and J shed 0 bases, with 14 bases lying between them. Germline V gene sequence: CDR1 KGHSH, CDR2 LQKENI. The CDR3 extends over 16 amino acids. The CDR3 loop is CASSPSAAYSSYEQYF. The CDR3 DNA sequence: TGTGCCAGCTCACCATCGGCGGCTTATAGCTCCTACGAGCAGTACTTC.

The chain links TRBV7-2 to TRBJ2-3; tentatively, D is TRBD2 (5 bases). V was pared by 4 bases and J by 11 bases, with 13 bases between. Germline V gene lookup returns CDR1 SGHTA and CDR2 FQGNSA. CDR3 length equals 12 residues. CDR3: CASSSQRIWQYF. CDR3 nucleotides: TGTGCCAGCAGCTCCCAGCGGATCTGGCAGTATTTT.